A single sample gave rise to the 20 T cell receptor beta chains below, sequenced in a study of OX40 agonist ivuxolimab in advanced cancers. Measured with immunoSEQ multiplex PCR; TCRdb has only the in-frame clones, and not every one. The sample has over 50,000 clones, 85% to 90% seen once. The source material was CD4+ or CD8+ T cells sorted from blood, sampled in a trial of the OX40 agonist ivuxolimab. The receptors were gathered from an adult with an advanced solid tumor such as melanoma, head and neck, liver or kidney cancer.

The V gene is TRBV30, the J gene TRBJ2-7; D is ambiguous. V dropped 4 bases and J dropped 0 bases, with 10 bases sitting between them. Germline V gene sequence: CDR1 GTSNPN, CDR2 SVGIG (reference sequence). The CDR3 length is 13 residues. The CDR3 sequence is CAWTVTDSYEQYF. Written as DNA, the CDR3 is TGTGCCTGGACGGTAACAGACTCCTACGAGCAGTACTTC.

The J gene is TRBJ2-5, the V gene TRBV5-4; D unresolved. The CDR3 length is 15 residues. V lost 0 bases to trimming and J lost 0 bases, with 9 bases between them. The germline gives CDR1 SGHNT, CDR2 YYREEE (reference sequence). The CDR3 nucleotides are TGTGCCAGCAGCTTGGCCAAAGGGAACCAAGAGACCCAGTACTTC. Residues: CASSLAKGNQETQYF.

The chain recombines TRBV18 with TRBJ2-7, with TRBD1 matching 11 bases. CDR1 and CDR2 from the germline V gene are KGHSH and LQKENI. V dropped 3 bases and J dropped 2; count of bases not matched to a gene: 6. This CDR3 is built from 16 residues. This CDR3 is CASSPSGTGGAYEQYF. The CDR3 coding sequence is TGTGCCAGCTCACCGTCCGGGACAGGGGGAGCCTACGAGCAGTACTTC.

The chain has TRBV10-3 and TRBJ1-3; possibly TRBD1 for D (5 bases). The ends were cut back, 5 bases at V and 2 bases at J, with 13 bases in the middle. Looked up from germline, CDR1 is ENHRY and CDR2 is SYGVKD. The CDR3 runs to 15 residues. CDR3: CAISWRQGPGNTIYF. The CDR3, as DNA: TGTGCCATCAGTTGGCGGCAGGGTCCTGGAAACACCATATATTTT.

As DNA, the CDR3 is TGTGCCAGCAGTATTGGGACAGGGGGCTCGGATTCACCCCTCCACTTT. Residues: CASSIGTGGSDSPLHF. V is TRBV28 and J is TRBJ1-6; 12 positions agree with TRBD1. V trimming: 5 bases; J trimming: 8 bases; junction bases outside the gene matches: 7. The CDR3 has 16 amino acids. Per the germline V gene, CDR1 is MDHEN and CDR2 is SYDVKM.

The chain has TRBV28 and TRBJ1-3; 9 bases are a match to TRBD1. From germline, CDR1 is MDHEN and CDR2 SYDVKM. After removal of 4 bases from V and 4 bases from J, the junction contained 8 bases not matched to a gene. This CDR3 spans 16 amino acids. This CDR3 is CASSSRDRVIGNTIYF. CDR3 DNA sequence: TGTGCCAGCAGTTCCCGGGACAGGGTTATCGGAAACACCATATATTTT.

The chain employs TRBV29-1 and TRBJ1-2; D is perhaps TRBD1 (5 bases). CDR1 is SQVTM, CDR2 ANQGSEA, per germline. CDR3 length: 13 residues. V was trimmed by 6 bases and J by 7 bases, leaving 18 bases between them. CDR3 amino acids: CSVERGQTSGYTF. The CDR3 bases are TGCAGCGTAGAAAGGGGCCAAACTAGTGGCTACACCTTC.

V is TRBV5-1 and J is TRBJ2-1; 8 bases match TRBD2. This CDR3 is built from 17 residues. CDR1 is SGHRS, CDR2 YFSETQ, per germline. After removal of 1 base from V and 5 bases from J, the junction contained 11 bases not matched to a gene. CDR3 residues: CASSLSGSGLVNNEQFF. The CDR3 DNA is TGCGCCAGCAGCTTGAGCGGTTCGGGACTAGTAAACAATGAGCAGTTCTTC.

The genes are TRBV7-9 and TRBJ1-3, with 7 bases lining up with TRBD1. The CDR3 is made up of 16 amino acids. The germline V gene encodes CDR1 SEHNR and CDR2 FQNEAQ (reference sequence). Trimming took 0 bases from V and 6 from J; bases not matched to a gene: 8. The CDR3 loop reads CASSLAGTGAQNTIYF. The CDR3 nucleotides read TGTGCCAGCAGCTTAGCGGGAACAGGGGCCCAAAACACCATATATTTT.

This chain links TRBV18 with TRBJ2-7; 8 bases are shared with TRBD1. V lost 3 bases to trimming and J lost 3 bases; unmatched junction nucleotides: 7. The CDR3 spans 15 residues. The germline gives CDR1 KGHSH, CDR2 LQKENI. In DNA, the CDR3 is TGTGCCAGCTCACCTGGACAGGGTTTATACTACGAGCAGTACTTC. Residues: CASSPGQGLYYEQYF.

This chain joins TRBV7-9 and TRBJ1-3; D may be TRBD1 (6 bases). CDR3 length: 14 residues. Germline V lookup: CDR1 SEHNR, CDR2 FQNEAQ (reference sequence). V lost 5 bases, J lost 7 bases, and 15 bases lay in between. The chain's CDR3 is CASSPQGIGNTIYF. The DNA of the CDR3 is TGTGCCAGCAGCCCACAGGGAATTGGTAACACCATATATTTT. The whole variable domain, remainder taken from reference TRBV7-9 and TRBJ1-3, is DTGVSQNPRHKITKRGQNVTFRCDPISEHNRLYWYRQTLGQGPEFLTYFQNEAQLEKSRLLSDRFSAERPKGSFSTLEIQRTEQGDSAMYLCASSPQGIGNTIYFGEGSWLTVV.

The rearrangement uses TRBV12-5 and TRBJ2-2, with D perhaps matching TRBD1 (5 bases). CDR3 length: 14 amino acids. Trimming removed 4 bases from V and 4 bases from J, with 10 bases in between. The germline V gene has CDR1 LGHNT and CDR2 FRNRAP. As DNA, the CDR3 is TGTGCTAGTGGTTCGGACATTAGCACCGGGGAGCTGTTTTTT. This translates into CASGSDISTGELFF. The full variable domain, with the rest looked up from reference TRBV12-5 and TRBJ2-2, is DARVTQTPRHKVTEMGQEVTMRCQPILGHNTVFWYRQTMMQGLELLAYFRNRAPLDDSGMPKDRFSAEMPDATLATLKIQPSEPRDSAVYFCASGSDISTGELFFGEGSRLTVL.

The chain links TRBV6-6 to TRBJ2-7; possible D gene TRBD1, 5 bases. The CDR3 is 15 amino acids. With 0 bases removed from V and 2 bases from J, the gap between germline ends came to 11 bases. CDR1 MNHNY and CDR2 SVGAGI come from the germline V gene (reference sequence). This CDR3 is CASSYSKGRTYEQYF. The CDR3 nucleotides are TGTGCCAGCAGTTACTCGAAGGGGCGGACCTACGAGCAGTACTTC.

This chain connects TRBV2 to TRBJ1-2, with D possibly TRBD1 on 6 matching bases. The germline V gene has CDR1 SNHLY and CDR2 FYNNEI. Trimming shortened V by 5 bases and J by 5 bases, and 18 bases separated the two germline ends. The length of the CDR3 is 15 residues. The CDR3 here is CASSPGAAPSYGYTF. The CDR3 coding sequence is TGTGCCAGCAGTCCGGGGGCTGCCCCCTCTTATGGCTACACCTTC.

This clone was observed a handful of times. V gene TRBV7-8 combines with J gene TRBJ1-6; D unclear. CDR3 length: 12 residues. Trimming removed 1 base at V and 10 bases at J, with 5 bases between. CDR1 is SGHVS and CDR2 is FQNEAQ in the germline V gene. CDR3 in amino acids: CASSLVNSPLHF. The CDR3 DNA is TGTGCCAGCAGCTTAGTGAACTCACCCCTCCACTTT.

The chain recombines TRBV28 with TRBJ1-5; D is ambiguous. The CDR3 totals 16 residues. V lost 2 bases to trimming and J lost 1 base, with 12 bases between them. In germline, CDR1 is MDHEN, CDR2 SYDVKM. The CDR3 loop is CASSLPSQVSNQPQHF. The DNA of the CDR3 is TGTGCCAGCAGTTTACCTTCGCAGGTCAGCAATCAGCCCCAGCATTTT. Together with reference TRBV28 and TRBJ1-5, the CDR3 gives the full variable domain: DVKVTQSSRYLVKRTGEKVFLECVQDMDHENMFWYRQDPGLGLRLIYFSYDVKMKEKGDIPEGYSVSREKKERFSLILESASTNQTSMYLCASSLPSQVSNQPQHFGDGTRLSIL.

The J gene is TRBJ1-5, the V gene TRBV19; D remains ambiguous. The CDR3 covers 14 residues. Germline lookup yields CDR1 LNHDA and CDR2 SQIVND (reference sequence). V shed 7 bases and J shed 5 bases, with 15 bases lying between them. CDR3 region: CASTRVREDQPQHF. In nucleotides, the CDR3 is TGTGCCAGTACTAGGGTGAGGGAGGATCAGCCCCAGCATTTT.

V is TRBV18 and J is TRBJ1-5; perhaps TRBD1 as D (5 bases). Per the germline V gene, CDR1 is KGHSH and CDR2 is LQKENI. The germline V and J ends were trimmed by 3 bases and 2 bases, with 14 bases remaining between them. The CDR3 is made up of 16 amino acids. CDR3 in amino acids: CASSPTTGGGNQPQHF. CDR3 bases: TGTGCCAGCTCACCTACTACGGGGGGTGGCAATCAGCCCCAGCATTTT.

The chain employs TRBV6-4 and TRBJ1-2; the match to TRBD1 covers 7 bases. CDR3 size: 16 residues. The germline V gene has CDR1 MRHNA and CDR2 SNTAGT. Unmatched junction bases numbered 22, after V lost 10 bases and J lost 8 bases. The CDR3 coding sequence is TGTGCCAACACATATCCGAAAGAAAGACAGGGCGACGGCTACACCTTC. Encoded protein: CANTYPKERQGDGYTF.

The chain is built from TRBV10-3 and TRBJ1-5; D call uncertain. In germline, CDR1 is ENHRY, CDR2 SYGVKD. This CDR3 comprises 13 residues. The germline V and J ends were trimmed by 6 bases and 3 bases, with 9 bases remaining between them. This chain's CDR3 is CAIRSTANQPQHF. As DNA, the CDR3 is TGTGCCATCAGAAGCACGGCCAATCAGCCCCAGCATTTT.